The present T cell receptor beta chain was sequenced within a study of blood T cells in healthy people across ages. Study findings and constraints: Older individuals had lower TCR beta diversity per million T cells (the decline was roughly linear). The long-lived group displayed more naive CD4+ cells, plus higher diversity, than the aged donors did. With donor CMV status unknown, expanded clonotype changes were possibly confounded.

Comments on this clonotype: Its target is unknown.

Together with a sample-barcoded 5' primer, a J-beta primer mix was included in a second PCR lasting 7 to 11 cycles. A single record per CDR3 protein comes from TCRdb applying MiXCR to the 5' RACE reads. The table has 1.8 million or so distinct CDR3 sequences, approximately 39% seen once. Isolating PBMCs gave at least 6.5 million of these cells per sample. Sequencing was carried out using blood. This receptor was identified in a human donor in good health.

The CDR3 loop is CASSLVLTGTTEQYF. The CDR3 nucleotides are TGTGCCAGCAGCTTAGTGTTGACAGGGACCACCGAGCAGTACTTC. The chain uses TRBV7-6 and TRBJ2-4; 7 nucleotides align to TRBD1. The J call may be wrong; the DNA end is better matched by TRBJ2-7. CDR1 is SGHVS and CDR2 is FNYEAQ in the germline V gene. This CDR3 region has 15 residues.